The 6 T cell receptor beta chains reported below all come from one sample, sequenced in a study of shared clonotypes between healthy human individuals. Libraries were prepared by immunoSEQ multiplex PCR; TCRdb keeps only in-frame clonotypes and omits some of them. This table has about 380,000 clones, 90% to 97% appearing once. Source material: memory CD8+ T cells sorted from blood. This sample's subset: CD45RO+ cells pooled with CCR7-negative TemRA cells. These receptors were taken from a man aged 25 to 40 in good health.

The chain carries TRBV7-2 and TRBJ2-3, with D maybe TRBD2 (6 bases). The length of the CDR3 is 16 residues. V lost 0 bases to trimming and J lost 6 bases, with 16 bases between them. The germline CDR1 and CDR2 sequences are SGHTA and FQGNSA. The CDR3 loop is CASSLAPSVVRDTQYF. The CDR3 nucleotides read TGTGCCAGCAGCTTAGCCCCTAGCGTCGTAAGGGATACGCAGTATTTT.

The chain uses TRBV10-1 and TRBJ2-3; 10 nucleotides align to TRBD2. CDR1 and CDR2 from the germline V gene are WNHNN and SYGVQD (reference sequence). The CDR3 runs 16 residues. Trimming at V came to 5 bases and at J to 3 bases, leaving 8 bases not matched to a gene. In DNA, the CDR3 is TGCGCCAGCAGTCCCAGCGGGAGGGCAGCGACAGATACGCAGTATTTT. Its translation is CASSPSGRAATDTQYF.

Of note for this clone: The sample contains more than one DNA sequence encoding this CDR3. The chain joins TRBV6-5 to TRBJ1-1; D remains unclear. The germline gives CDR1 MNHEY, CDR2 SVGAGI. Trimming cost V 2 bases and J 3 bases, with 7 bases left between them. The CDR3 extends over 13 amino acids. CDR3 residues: CASSYGGYTEAFF. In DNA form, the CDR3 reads TGTGCCAGCAGTTACGGAGGGTACACTGAAGCTTTCTTT.

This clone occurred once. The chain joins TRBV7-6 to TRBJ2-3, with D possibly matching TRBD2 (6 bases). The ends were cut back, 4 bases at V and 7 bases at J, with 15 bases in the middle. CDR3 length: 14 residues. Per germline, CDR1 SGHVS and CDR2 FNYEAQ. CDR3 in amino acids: CASSSTVGGNTQYF. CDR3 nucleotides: TGTGCCAGCAGCTCGACGGTGGGAGGCAATACGCAGTATTTT.

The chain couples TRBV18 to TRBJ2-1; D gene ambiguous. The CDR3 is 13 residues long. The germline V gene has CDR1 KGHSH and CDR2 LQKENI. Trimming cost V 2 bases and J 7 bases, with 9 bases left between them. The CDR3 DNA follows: TGTGCCAGCTCACCAGCTAGGGCTAATGAGCAGTTCTTC. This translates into CASSPARANEQFF.

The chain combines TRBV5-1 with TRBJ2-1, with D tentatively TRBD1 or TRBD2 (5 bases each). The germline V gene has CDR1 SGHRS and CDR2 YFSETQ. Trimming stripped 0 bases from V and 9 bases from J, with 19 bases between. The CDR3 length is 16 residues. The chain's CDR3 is CASSLDLGARRSEQFF. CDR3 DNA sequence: TGCGCCAGCAGCTTGGATCTCGGGGCGAGAAGGAGTGAGCAGTTCTTC.